These 27 T cell receptor beta chains share one sample of origin, sequenced in a study of blood T cell repertoires in COVID-19. Assay used: immunoSEQ multiplex PCR; TCRdb lists only in-frame clones, some missing. The sample includes approximately 170,000 clones, less than 90% seen only once; the top ten take roughly 4.1%. Sequencing was done on a sample of peripheral blood. All receptors come from a woman in her 70s with acute or convalescent COVID-19.

The V call is TRBV19, the J call TRBJ1-5, with D tentatively TRBD1 (6 bases). The CDR3 loop spans 12 amino acids. V dropped 6 bases and J dropped 6 bases, with 9 bases sitting between them. Germline CDR1 reads LNHDA; CDR2 reads SQIVND (reference sequence). DNA of the CDR3: TGTGCCAGTAGAACACAGGGTCAGCCCCAGCATTTT. Its protein product is CASRTQGQPQHF.

The V call is TRBV19, the J call TRBJ2-2; 9 bases are shared with TRBD1. CDR3 length: 17 residues. CDR1 is LNHDA and CDR2 is SQIVND in the germline V gene (reference sequence). The junction had 7 bases not matched to a gene; V was cut back by 3 bases and J by 2 bases. The CDR3 loop reads CASSMRTGDGNTGELFF. The CDR3 DNA reads as TGTGCCAGTAGTATGAGGACAGGGGACGGTAACACCGGGGAGCTGTTTTTT.

This clone showed up just once. The rearrangement uses TRBV28 and TRBJ1-4, with D tentatively TRBD1 (6 bases). Trimming shortened V by 6 bases and J by 6 bases, and 17 bases separated the two germline ends. CDR3 size: 15 residues. CDR1 is MDHEN and CDR2 is SYDVKM in the germline V gene. The chain's CDR3 is CASSSPQGLDEKLFF. The CDR3 DNA follows: TGTGCCAGCAGCTCCCCGCAGGGGCTTGATGAAAAACTGTTTTTT.

The chain joins TRBV19 to TRBJ1-1; D is unresolved. The CDR3 is made up of 13 amino acids. The ends were cut back, 5 bases at V and 1 base at J, with 8 bases in the middle. CDR1 LNHDA and CDR2 SQIVND come from the germline V gene (reference sequence). DNA of the CDR3: TGTGCCAGTAGTTGGGCCGAGAACACTGAAGCTTTCTTT. It translates to CASSWAENTEAFF.

This chain connects TRBV5-1 to TRBJ2-1, with TRBD2 matching over 9 bases. V shed 1 base, J shed 2 bases, and the junction held 7 bases outside the gene matches. CDR3 length equals 17 residues. The germline V gene encodes CDR1 SGHRS and CDR2 YFSETQ. The CDR3, as DNA: TGCGCCAGCAGCTTGTTGCGCGGGAGGGCCGCCTACAATGAGCAGTTCTTC. Its translation is CASSLLRGRAAYNEQFF. Filled out from reference TRBV5-1 and TRBJ2-1, the complete variable domain reads KAGVTQTPRYLIKTRGQQVTLSCSPISGHRSVSWYQQTPGQGLQFLFEYFSETQRNKGNFPGRFSGRQFSNSRSEMNVSTLELGDSALYLCASSLLRGRAAYNEQFFGPGTRLTVL.

J is TRBJ1-1 and V is TRBV5-1, with 7 bases that match TRBD1. Per the germline V gene, CDR1 is SGHRS and CDR2 is YFSETQ. J was trimmed by 1 base and V by 5 bases; bases with no gene match: 8. The CDR3 totals 15 residues. Here the CDR3 DNA reads TGCGCCAGCAGAGTACAGGGACAGCCGAACACTGAAGCTTTCTTT. Protein sequence: CASRVQGQPNTEAFF.

V is TRBV5-1 and J is TRBJ2-1; TRBD2 matches 9 bases. Unmatched junction bases numbered 3, after V lost 0 bases and J lost 8 bases. CDR3 length: 14 residues. The germline CDR1 and CDR2 sequences are SGHRS and YFSETQ. The CDR3 region has the DNA TGCGCCAGCAGCTTGGCTCCTAGCGGGGATGAGCAGTTCTTC. It encodes CASSLAPSGDEQFF.

The V call is TRBV29-1, the J call TRBJ1-5, with 9 bases matching TRBD1. The V and J ends lost 5 bases and 4 bases, in that order; junction bases with no gene match: 6. CDR3 length: 14 amino acids. Per the germline V gene, CDR1 is SQVTM and CDR2 is ANQGSEA. The CDR3 DNA sequence: TGCAGCGTTCGGACAGGGGCACGGAATCAGCCCCAGCATTTT. Translation gives CSVRTGARNQPQHF.

V is TRBV18 and J is TRBJ1-5; 12 positions match TRBD1. This CDR3 comprises 16 residues. J was trimmed by 6 bases and V by 3 bases; bases with no gene match: 6. Germline V lookup: CDR1 KGHSH, CDR2 LQKENI. The CDR3 coding sequence is TGTGCCAGCTCACCTCCGGGACAGGGGGCCGGTCAGCCCCAGCATTTT. Its translation is CASSPPGQGAGQPQHF.

This clone came up once. This chain uses TRBV15 with TRBJ2-2; TRBD1 matches at 12 bases. CDR3 length: 17 amino acids. V shed 0 bases and J 5 bases; nucleotides not matched to a gene: 4. Per germline, CDR1 LNHNV and CDR2 YYDKDF (reference sequence). CDR3 residues: CATSRDGDRGLTGELFF. Written as DNA, the CDR3 is TGTGCCACCAGCAGAGATGGGGACAGGGGGCTGACCGGGGAGCTGTTTTTT.

The rearrangement joins TRBV7-9 to TRBJ2-1; D is unresolved. Trimming took off 5 bases at V and 1 base at J, with 18 bases between the two ends. The CDR3 loop spans 17 amino acids. Germline V gives CDR1 SEHNR, CDR2 FQNEAQ (reference sequence). The CDR3 DNA reads as TGTGCCAGCAGCCCCCCCGCCGCGGCGGAATCCTACAATGAGCAGTTCTTC. Protein product: CASSPPAAAESYNEQFF.

The J gene is TRBJ2-2, the V gene TRBV6-5, with 12 bases matching TRBD2. The CDR3 has 16 amino acids. In germline, CDR1 is MNHEY, CDR2 SVGAGI. Losses at the gene ends were 4 bases for V and 3 bases for J; bases not matched to a gene: 3. Here the CDR3 DNA reads TGTGCCAGCAGTTCACGACTAGCGGGAGACACCGGGGAGCTGTTTTTT. Its translation is CASSSRLAGDTGELFF.

The V call is TRBV18, the J call TRBJ2-5, with 9 bases identical to TRBD1. In germline, CDR1 is KGHSH, CDR2 LQKENI. The CDR3 extends over 15 amino acids. Trimming removed 9 bases from V and 1 base from J; junction bases left unmatched: 9. This chain's CDR3 is CASQTIQGAQETQYF. The CDR3 DNA reads TGTGCCAGTCAGACGATACAGGGGGCCCAAGAGACCCAGTACTTC.

CDR3 sequence reads: CASRGTGRTQPQHF. The CDR3 coding sequence is TGTGCCAGTAGGGGGACAGGGCGGACTCAGCCCCAGCATTTT. The genes are TRBV19 and TRBJ1-5; TRBD1 matches at 9 bases. Germline V gene sequence: CDR1 LNHDA, CDR2 SQIVND (reference sequence). The CDR3 loop spans 14 amino acids. The J segment lost 6 bases and the V segment lost 6 bases, leaving 6 bases of the junction unmatched. The full variable domain, rest sourced from reference TRBV19 and TRBJ1-5, is DGGITQSPKYLFRKEGQNVTLSCEQNLNHDAMYWYRQDPGQGLRLIYYSQIVNDFQKGDIAEGYSVSREKKESFPLTVTSAQKNPTAFYLCASRGTGRTQPQHFGDGTRLSIL.

The CDR3 DNA follows: TGTGCCAGCAGCCGGGGGAACCAAGAGACCCAGTACTTC. Translation gives CASSRGNQETQYF. V is TRBV7-2 and J is TRBJ2-5, with D possibly TRBD2 on 6 matching bases. This CDR3 region has 13 residues. From germline, CDR1 is SGHTA and CDR2 FQGNSA. Trimming stripped 5 bases from V and 0 bases from J, with 7 bases between.

The chain links TRBV10-1 to TRBJ2-7; D is perhaps TRBD2 (6 bases). CDR3 length equals 14 residues. Germline V CDR1 and CDR2: WNHNN, SYGVQD (reference sequence). The V end was cut by 8 bases, the J end by 6 bases, with 20 bases between. The CDR3 protein is CASPPPTRDREQYF. CDR3 sequence (DNA): TGCGCCAGCCCCCCCCCGACGCGGGACCGCGAGCAGTACTTC.

This CDR3 reads CASSFRGEQPQHF. DNA for the CDR3: TGTGCCAGCAGTTTCCGGGGGGAGCAGCCCCAGCATTTT. V gene TRBV6-2 or TRBV6-3 combines with J gene TRBJ1-5, with D perhaps TRBD1 (5 bases). CDR1 is MNHEY, CDR2 SVGEGT, per germline. CDR3 length: 13 residues. Trimming shortened V by 4 bases and J by 7 bases, and 11 bases separated the two germline ends.

The genes are TRBV3-1 (or the pseudogene TRBV3-2) and TRBJ1-4; no clear D. CDR1 is LGHDT, CDR2 YNNKEL, per germline (reference sequence). The CDR3 loop spans 14 amino acids. V gave up 2 bases and J gave up 7 bases, with 11 bases separating them. CDR3 loop: CASSQLGYSEKLFF. The CDR3 DNA is TGTGCCAGCAGCCAACTGGGCTACAGTGAAAAACTGTTTTTT.

This clone was seen only once. The J gene is TRBJ1-1, the V gene TRBV6-5; TRBD1 might be the D (5 bases). Germline V gene lookup returns CDR1 MNHEY and CDR2 SVGAGI. V shed 7 bases and J shed 3 bases, with 12 bases lying between them. This CDR3 contains 13 residues. The CDR3 bases are TGTGCCAGCATTGCAGGGTCGTACACTGAAGCTTTCTTT. It encodes CASIAGSYTEAFF.

The J gene is TRBJ1-6, the V gene TRBV4-2; D is unclear. Germline CDR1 is LGHNA and CDR2 is YNFKEQ. The CDR3 loop spans 14 amino acids. The ends were cut back, 5 bases at V and 9 bases at J, with 14 bases in the middle. DNA of the CDR3: TGTGCCAGCAGCACCTCAGATTCTGGTTCACCCCTCCACTTT. This translates into CASSTSDSGSPLHF.

V is TRBV21-1 and J is TRBJ2-3; TRBD2 is the table's D call and was not checked against the DNA. TRBV21-1 is flagged as a pseudogene. This CDR3 comprises 21 residues. The CDR3 sequence is CASSHLTLAGGRPSLPDTQYF. CDR3 DNA: TGTGCCAGCAGCCACCTGACCCTAGCCGGGGGTCGACCCTCTCTGCCAGATACGCAGTATTTT.

This rearrangement joins TRBV19 to TRBJ2-7; TRBD1 is a possible D gene (5 bases). Looked up from germline, CDR1 is LNHDA and CDR2 is SQIVND (reference sequence). Trimming took off 1 base at V and 1 base at J, with 11 bases between the two ends. The CDR3 loop spans 15 amino acids. The CDR3 DNA follows: TGTGCCAGTAGTATAGGGGGCAGGAGTTCCTACGAGCAGTACTTC. It yields the protein CASSIGGRSSYEQYF.

This chain links TRBV5-1 with TRBJ1-1; no definite D call. CDR3 length equals 13 residues. The germline gives CDR1 SGHRS, CDR2 YFSETQ. Trimming removed 4 bases from V and 1 base from J, with 8 bases in between. CDR3 sequence: CASSRDQNTEAFF. The CDR3 DNA follows: TGCGCCAGCAGCCGGGATCAGAACACTGAAGCTTTCTTT. The full variable domain, its missing parts supplied by reference TRBV5-1 and TRBJ1-1, is KAGVTQTPRYLIKTRGQQVTLSCSPISGHRSVSWYQQTPGQGLQFLFEYFSETQRNKGNFPGRFSGRQFSNSRSEMNVSTLELGDSALYLCASSRDQNTEAFFGQGTRLTVV.

In its sample, this clone was seen once. The chain uses TRBV24-1 and TRBJ1-3; perhaps TRBD1 as D (6 bases). The V end lost 7 bases, the J end lost 0 bases, and 18 bases lay between the germline ends. The CDR3 sequence is 17 residues long. The germline V gene has CDR1 KGHDR and CDR2 SFDVKD. CDR3 residues: CATSAGQREASGNTIYF. In nucleotides, the CDR3 is TGTGCCACCAGCGCTGGACAGCGTGAGGCCTCTGGAAACACCATATATTTT.

Note on this clone: The same CDR3 also results from other DNA sequences found in this sample. This chain uses TRBV7-9 with TRBJ2-5, with D possibly being TRBD1 (5 bases). The V and J ends lost 2 bases and 5 bases respectively, with 9 bases between them. The CDR3 is 13 residues long. Germline V gives CDR1 SEHNR, CDR2 FQNEAQ (reference sequence). This CDR3 reads CASSLSGLETQYF. CDR3 in DNA: TGTGCCAGCAGCTTATCAGGGCTCGAGACCCAGTACTTC.

This clone appeared once. J is TRBJ2-1 and V is TRBV6-6; no firm D call. The germline V gene encodes CDR1 MNHNY and CDR2 SVGAGI (reference sequence). The CDR3 loop spans 14 amino acids. The V gene lost 6 bases and the J gene lost 6 bases, with 15 bases spanning the gap. CDR3 sequence (DNA): TGTGCCAGCAGAGTTATGCAACAGAGCAATGAGCAGTTCTTC. As protein: CASRVMQQSNEQFF.

This clone is a singleton in its sample. V is TRBV6-5 and J is TRBJ1-5, with D possibly being TRBD1 (6 bases). With 8 bases removed from V and 9 bases from J, the gap between germline ends came to 17 bases. CDR3 size: 13 residues. The germline V gene has CDR1 MNHEY and CDR2 SVGAGI. Here the CDR3 DNA reads TGTGCCAGCCGGACAGCCCCGGGCCGGCCCCAGCATTTT. As protein: CASRTAPGRPQHF.